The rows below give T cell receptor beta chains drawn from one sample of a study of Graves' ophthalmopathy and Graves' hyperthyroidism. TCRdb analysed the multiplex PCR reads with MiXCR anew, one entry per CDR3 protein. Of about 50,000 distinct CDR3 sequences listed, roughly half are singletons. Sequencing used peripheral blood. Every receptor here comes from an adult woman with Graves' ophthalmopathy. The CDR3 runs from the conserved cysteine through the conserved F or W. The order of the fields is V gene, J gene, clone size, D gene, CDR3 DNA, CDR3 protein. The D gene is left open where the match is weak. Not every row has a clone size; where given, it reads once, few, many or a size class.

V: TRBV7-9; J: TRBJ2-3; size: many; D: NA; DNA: TGTGCCAGCAGCTTACCCCTAGCCACGAACCGCACAGATACGCAGTATTTT; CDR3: CASSLPLATNRTDTQYF
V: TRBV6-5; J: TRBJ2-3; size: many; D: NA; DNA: TGTGCCAGCAGTACCCAGCCTTCGCGGGATACGCAGTATTTT; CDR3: CASSTQPSRDTQYF
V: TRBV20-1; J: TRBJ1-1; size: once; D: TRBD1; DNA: TGCAGTGCTAGAAATACCGGACAGGGGTTGAACATTGAAGCGTTCTTT; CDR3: CSARNTGQGLNIEAFF
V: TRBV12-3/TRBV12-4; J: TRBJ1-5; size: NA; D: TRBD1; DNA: TGTGCCAGCGCGACGACAGGGAATCAGCCCCAGCATTTT; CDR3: CASATTGNQPQHF
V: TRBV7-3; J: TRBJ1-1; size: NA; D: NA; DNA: TGTGCCAGCAGCTCTCGGAGGAACACTGAAGCTTTCTTT; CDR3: CASSSRRNTEAFF
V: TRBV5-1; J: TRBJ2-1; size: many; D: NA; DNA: TGCGCCAGCAGCTCCCAGGGCAATGAGCAGTTCTTC; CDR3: CASSSQGNEQFF
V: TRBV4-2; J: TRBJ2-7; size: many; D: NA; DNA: TGTGCCAGCAGCCCCGCAGACTACTACGAGCAGTACTTC; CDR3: CASSPADYYEQYF
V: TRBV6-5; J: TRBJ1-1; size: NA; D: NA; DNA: TGTGCCAGCAGTTACTCGGGACAAGACACGAACACTGAAGCTTTCTTT; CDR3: CASSYSGQDTNTEAFF
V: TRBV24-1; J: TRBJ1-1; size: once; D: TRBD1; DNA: TGTGCCAGCTCACCGCCGACAGGGGGTACTGAAGCTTTCTTT; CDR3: CASSPPTGGTEAFF
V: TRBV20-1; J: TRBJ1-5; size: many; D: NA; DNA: TGCAGTGCTAGAGATATGGGGGTCCGGACCCAGCCCCAGCATTTT; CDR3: CSARDMGVRTQPQHF
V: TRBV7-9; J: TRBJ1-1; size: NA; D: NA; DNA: TGTGCCAACAGCCGAGACACTGAAGCTGTCTTT; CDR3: CANSRDTEAVF
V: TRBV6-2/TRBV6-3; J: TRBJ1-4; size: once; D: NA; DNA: TGTGCCAGCAGTTTTCAACCCGCGGGAGGAAAACTGTTTTTT; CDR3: CASSFQPAGGKLFF
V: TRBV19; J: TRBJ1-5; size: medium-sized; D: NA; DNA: TGTGCCAGTAGTTCTAACGTAGGTGGGAACCAGCCCCAGCATTTT; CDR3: CASSSNVGGNQPQHF
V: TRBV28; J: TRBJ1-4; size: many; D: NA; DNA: TGTGCCAGCACTACAGGAGGTGAAAAACTGTTTTTT; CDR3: CASTTGGEKLFF
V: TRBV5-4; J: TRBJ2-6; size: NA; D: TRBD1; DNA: TGTGCCAGCAGTTCAGGGGGCGCTAGGGCCAACGTCCTGACTTTC; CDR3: CASSSGGARANVLTF
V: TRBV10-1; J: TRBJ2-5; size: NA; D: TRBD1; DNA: TGCGCCAGCAAGACAGGGGGGGAGACCCAGTACTTC; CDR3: CASKTGGETQYF
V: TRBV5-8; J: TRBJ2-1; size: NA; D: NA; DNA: TGTGCCACAACAGGGTCCTACAATGAGCAGTTCTTC; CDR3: CATTGSYNEQFF
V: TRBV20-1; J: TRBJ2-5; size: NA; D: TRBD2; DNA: TGCAGTGCTGGACTAGCGGGAAAAGAGACCCAGTACTTC; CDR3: CSAGLAGKETQYF
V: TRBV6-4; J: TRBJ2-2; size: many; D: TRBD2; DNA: TGTGCCAGCAGTGTAGGCGGGAGGAAGACCGGGGAGCTGTTTTTT; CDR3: CASSVGGRKTGELFF
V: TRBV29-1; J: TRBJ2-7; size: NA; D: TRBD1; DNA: TGCCAGCTCCCCGACAGGGGCTACGAGCAGTACTTC; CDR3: CQLPDRGYEQYF
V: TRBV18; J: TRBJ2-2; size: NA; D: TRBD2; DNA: TGTGCCAGCTCATCTAGCGGGAGCAGGGCCGGGGAGCTGTTTTTT; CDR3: CASSSSGSRAGELFF
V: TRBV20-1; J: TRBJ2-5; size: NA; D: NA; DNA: TGCAGTGCTCATAGCGGTTTGAGGGAGACCCAGTACTTC; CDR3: CSAHSGLRETQYF
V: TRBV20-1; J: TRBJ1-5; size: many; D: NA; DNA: TGCAGTGCCAAACCTTTTGGGGGGGGGGGGCTTCATAACAATCAGCCCCAGCATTTT; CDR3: CSAKPFGGGGLHNNQPQHF
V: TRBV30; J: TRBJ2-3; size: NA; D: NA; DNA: TGTGCCTGGAGTGTATGGGCAGGGGACGACACAGATACGCAGTATTTT; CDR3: CAWSVWAGDDTDTQYF
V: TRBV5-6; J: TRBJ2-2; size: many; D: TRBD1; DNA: TGTGCCAGCAGCTCTATGACAGGGGGCAGGGACACCGGGGAGCTGTTTTTT; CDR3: CASSSMTGGRDTGELFF
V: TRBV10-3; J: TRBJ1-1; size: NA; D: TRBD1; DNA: TGTGCCATCAGCGGGGACAGCGGCACTGAAGCTTTCTTT; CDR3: CAISGDSGTEAFF
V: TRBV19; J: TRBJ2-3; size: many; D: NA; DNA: TGTGCCAGTAGTATAAAAGGATACAGCACAGATACGCAGTATTTT; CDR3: CASSIKGYSTDTQYF
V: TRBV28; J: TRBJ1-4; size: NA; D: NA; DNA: TGTGCCAGCAGCCAAAAGGGTTTAACTAATGAAAAACTGTTTTTT; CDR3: CASSQKGLTNEKLFF